This T cell receptor (beta chain) derives from a study of brain T cells in children with intractable seizures. Germline V gives CDR1 SGHRS, CDR2 YFSETQ. Trimming left V 4 bases short and J 5 bases short, with 15 bases between. This CDR3 contains 14 residues. Sequenced by immunoSEQ multiplex PCR; TCRdb stores in-frame clones only, minus some. The data contain 100,000 to 120,000 clones, roughly 92% of them singletons. The chain links TRBV5-1 to TRBJ1-2, with D possibly TRBD1 on 5 matching bases. The sequence came from a boy under two years old with hemimegalencephaly and intractable seizures. The input for sequencing was peripheral blood, taken at surgery. As DNA, the CDR3 is TGCGCCAGCAGCCCGGGACCTCACGAGTATGGCTACACCTTC. Amino acid sequence: CASSPGPHEYGYTF. Together with reference TRBV5-1 and TRBJ1-2, the CDR3 gives the full variable domain: KAGVTQTPRYLIKTRGQQVTLSCSPISGHRSVSWYQQTPGQGLQFLFEYFSETQRNKGNFPGRFSGRQFSNSRSEMNVSTLELGDSALYLCASSPGPHEYGYTFGSGTRLTVV.